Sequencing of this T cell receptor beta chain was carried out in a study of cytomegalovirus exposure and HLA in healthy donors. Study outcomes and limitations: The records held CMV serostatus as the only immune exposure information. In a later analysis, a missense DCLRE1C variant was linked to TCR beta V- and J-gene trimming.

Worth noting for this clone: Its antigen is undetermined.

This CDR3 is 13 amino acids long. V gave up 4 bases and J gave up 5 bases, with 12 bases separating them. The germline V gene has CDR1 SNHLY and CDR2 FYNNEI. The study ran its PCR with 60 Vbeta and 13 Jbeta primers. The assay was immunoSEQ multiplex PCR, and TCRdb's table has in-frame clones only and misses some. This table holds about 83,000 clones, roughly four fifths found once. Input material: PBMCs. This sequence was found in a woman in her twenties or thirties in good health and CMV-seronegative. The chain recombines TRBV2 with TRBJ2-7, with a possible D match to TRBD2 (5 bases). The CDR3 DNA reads TGTGCCAGCAGTGCCTGGGCGGGCCACGAGCAGTACTTC. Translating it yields CASSAWAGHEQYF.